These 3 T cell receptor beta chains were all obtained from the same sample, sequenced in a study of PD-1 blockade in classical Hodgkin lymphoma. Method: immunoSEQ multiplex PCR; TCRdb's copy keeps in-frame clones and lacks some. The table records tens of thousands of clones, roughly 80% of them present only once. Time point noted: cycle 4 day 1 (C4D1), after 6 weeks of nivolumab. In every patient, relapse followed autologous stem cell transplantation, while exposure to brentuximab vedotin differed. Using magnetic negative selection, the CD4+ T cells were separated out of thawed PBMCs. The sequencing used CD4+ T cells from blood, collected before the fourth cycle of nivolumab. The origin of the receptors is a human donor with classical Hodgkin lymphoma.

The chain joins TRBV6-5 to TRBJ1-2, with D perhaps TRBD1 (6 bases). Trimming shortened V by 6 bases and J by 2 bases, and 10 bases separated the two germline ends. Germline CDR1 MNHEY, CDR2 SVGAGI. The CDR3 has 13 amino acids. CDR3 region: CASSLDRNYGYTF. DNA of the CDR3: TGTGCCAGCAGCCTCGACAGGAACTATGGCTACACCTTC.

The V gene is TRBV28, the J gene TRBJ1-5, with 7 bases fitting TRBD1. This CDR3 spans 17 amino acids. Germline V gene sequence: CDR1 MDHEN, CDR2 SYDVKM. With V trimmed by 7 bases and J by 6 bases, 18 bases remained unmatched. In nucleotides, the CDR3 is TGTGCCAGCATCCGTTCTTTTCTGCGACAGGGCGGTCAGCCCCAGCATTTT. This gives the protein CASIRSFLRQGGQPQHF.

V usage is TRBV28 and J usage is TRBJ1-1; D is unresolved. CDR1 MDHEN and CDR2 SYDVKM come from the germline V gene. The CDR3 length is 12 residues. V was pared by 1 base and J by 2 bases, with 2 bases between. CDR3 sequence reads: CASSLYNTEAFF. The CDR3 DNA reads TGTGCCAGCAGTTTATACAACACTGAAGCTTTCTTT.